Listed below are T cell receptor beta chains from one sample, sequenced in a study of cytomegalovirus exposure and HLA in healthy donors. TCRdb keeps only in-frame clones here, not all; method: immunoSEQ multiplex PCR. The repertoire holds 130,000 to 150,000 clones, about 78% seen once, with 3.9% in the top ten. Input material: PBMCs. These receptors all stem from a man between 18 and 35 years old in good health and CMV-seronegative. CDR3s include the opening cysteine and the closing phenylalanine or tryptophan. D genes are given only for firm matches. Clone size is stated in some rows and not others, as once, few, many or a class when expanded.

j_call | v_call | d_call | clone_size | cdr3_nt | cdr3_aa
TRBJ2-7 | TRBV29-1 | TRBD2 | - | TGCAGCGCCGCGCCCATGGCGGGAGCTGCCTACGAGCAGTACTTC | CSAAPMAGAAYEQYF
TRBJ1-2 | TRBV29-1 | TRBD1 | - | TGCAGCGTGCTACACGAGATACAGGGGACTAACTATGGCTACACCTTC | CSVLHEIQGTNYGYTF
TRBJ1-4 | TRBV28 | TRBD1 | - | TGTGCCAGCAGCCGCGGACAGGGACGGAATGAAAAACTGTTTTTT | CASSRGQGRNEKLFF
TRBJ2-2 | TRBV6-1 | TRBD2 | - | TGTGCCAGCAGTGCAGGGCTAGCGGGAGCCCCGAACACCGGGGGGCTGTTTTTT | CASSAGLAGAPNTGGLFF
TRBJ2-7 | TRBV6-6 | - | - | TGTGCCAGCCGGGGGGCTAGCGACTCCTACGAGCAGTACTTC | CASRGASDSYEQYF
TRBJ2-2 | TRBV5-1 | TRBD2 | - | TGCGCCAGCAGGCCGGGACTAGCGGTAACTACCGGGGAGCTGTTTTTT | CASRPGLAVTTGELFF
TRBJ1-5 | TRBV9 | - | - | TGTGCCAGCAGCCCCGGGGGGCCAAATCAGCCCCAGCATTTT | CASSPGGPNQPQHF
TRBJ2-2 | TRBV5-4 | TRBD1 | - | TGTGCCAGCAGCGGAGACAGGGGTAACACCGGGGAGCTGTTTTTT | CASSGDRGNTGELFF
TRBJ2-7 | TRBV18 | TRBD2 | - | TGTGCCAGCTCACCCGGGACTACCCACTACGAGCAGTACTTC | CASSPGTTHYEQYF
TRBJ1-4 | TRBV21-1 | - | - | TGTGCCAGCAGCAAAGTAGATGAAAAACTGTTTTTT | CASSKVDEKLFF
TRBJ2-7 | TRBV7-2 | TRBD2 | few | TGTGCCAGCAGCCAACCCCAATACCTAGCGGGAGGCTCCTACGAGCAGTACTTC | CASSQPQYLAGGSYEQYF
TRBJ2-7 | TRBV19 | - | - | TGTGCCAGTAGTATTATTAGGGGCCGTTCCTACGAGCAGTACTTC | CASSIIRGRSYEQYF
TRBJ1-1 | TRBV7-9 | - | - | TGTGCCAGCAGCCTCAACAAGAACACTGAAGCTTTCTTT | CASSLNKNTEAFF
TRBJ1-1 | TRBV5-5 | TRBD1 | once | TGTGCCAGCAGCTTTTGGTTGACAGGGGCTCGCAACACTGAAGCTTTCTTT | CASSFWLTGARNTEAFF
TRBJ1-5 | TRBV28 | - | - | TGTGCCAGCAGTTCCCCCCCTGGGGGGGGCAATCAGCCCCAGCATTTT | CASSSPPGGGNQPQHF
TRBJ2-2 | TRBV7-2 | TRBD1 | few | TGTGCCAGCAGCCGACAGGGGGGCACCGGGGAGCTGTTTTTT | CASSRQGGTGELFF
TRBJ2-2 | TRBV7-3 | TRBD1 | - | TGTGCCAGCAGCCGGCGGACAGGGGGGGACACCGGGGAGCTGTTTTTT | CASSRRTGGDTGELFF
TRBJ1-3 | TRBV5-1 | TRBD1 | - | TGCGCCAGCAGCTTGTCCCAGGGGGCTGCTGGAAACACCATATATTTT | CASSLSQGAAGNTIYF
TRBJ1-2 | TRBV7-8 | - | - | TGTGCCAGCAGCTTAAGTCGGGGGGGGTCATATAACTATGGCTACACCTTC | CASSLSRGGSYNYGYTF
TRBJ1-2 | TRBV13 | - | - | TGTGCCAGCAGCTTCGTGGCCGGCTACACCTTC | CASSFVAGYTF
TRBJ2-7 | TRBV5-4 | TRBD2 | once | TGTGCCAGCAGCACCGGGACTAGCGCGTACTACGAGCAGTACTTC | CASSTGTSAYYEQYF
TRBJ2-5 | TRBV7-2 | TRBD2 | - | TGTGCCAGCAGCTTAGATGGGACTAGCGGGAAAAAGGCCTACTTC | CASSLDGTSGKKAYF
TRBJ2-5 | TRBV7-2 | TRBD2 | - | TGTGCCAGCAGCTTAGGGCTGGCTAGCGGGGGTTATGGGGAGACCCAGTACTTC | CASSLGLASGGYGETQYF
TRBJ1-5 | TRBV19 | TRBD1 | - | TGTGCCAGTAGTATAATGGGGACACAGGGGCCGCCCCAGCATTTT | CASSIMGTQGPPQHF
TRBJ2-3 | TRBV10-2 | - | - | TGCGCCAGCAGTGAGTCTAGTCCCGGTGGTACGCAGTATTTT | CASSESSPGGTQYF
TRBJ1-6 | TRBV7-9 | - | - | TGTGCCAGCAGCTACGGAGGATCACCCCTCCACTTT | CASSYGGSPLHF
TRBJ2-1 | TRBV7-6 | - | - | TGTGCCAGCAGCCCAGAGGTGTGGGGGGGCGGGAATGAGCAGTTCTTC | CASSPEVWGGGNEQFF
TRBJ2-6 | TRBV2 | TRBD1 | few | TGTGCCAGCAGTGATTCTGGACAGGTCATACTCTCTGGGGCCAACGTCCTGACTTTC | CASSDSGQVILSGANVLTF
TRBJ2-7 | TRBV5-4 | TRBD2 | - | TGTGCCAGCAGCGATCAAGCGGGGGGGCCCTACGAGCAGTACTTC | CASSDQAGGPYEQYF
TRBJ2-7 | TRBV30 | TRBD1 | - | TGTGCCTGGAGTGTACGGGGACAGTGGGTGACCTACGAGCAGTACTTC | CAWSVRGQWVTYEQYF
TRBJ2-7 | TRBV6-5 | TRBD2 | - | TGTGCCAGCAGTCCCGTAGCGGGGGCATCCTACGAGCAGTACTTC | CASSPVAGASYEQYF
TRBJ2-4 | TRBV19 | - | - | TGTGCCAGTAGTATGGGGGGATGGGAAGCCAAAAACATTCAGTACTTC | CASSMGGWEAKNIQYF
TRBJ1-4 | TRBV10-1 | - | - | TGCGCCAGCAGTGAGATGGGAGAGGAAAAACTGTTTTTT | CASSEMGEEKLFF
TRBJ1-1 | TRBV6-6 | - | - | TGTGCCAGCAGGCAAAAACAGGGGAACACTGAAGCTTTCTTT | CASRQKQGNTEAFF
TRBJ2-1 | TRBV4-1 | - | once | TGCGCCAGCAGCCAAGATTTTGGCTGTTGTTACAATGAGCAGTTCTTC | CASSQDFGCCYNEQFF
TRBJ1-5 | TRBV6-1 | - | - | TGTGCCAGCAGGGTAACGGGGGACAGCAATCAGCCCCAGCATTTT | CASRVTGDSNQPQHF
TRBJ2-6 | TRBV25-1 | - | - | TGTGCCAGCAGTGGGTACACAGGGAGCGGGGCCAACGTCCTGACTTTC | CASSGYTGSGANVLTF